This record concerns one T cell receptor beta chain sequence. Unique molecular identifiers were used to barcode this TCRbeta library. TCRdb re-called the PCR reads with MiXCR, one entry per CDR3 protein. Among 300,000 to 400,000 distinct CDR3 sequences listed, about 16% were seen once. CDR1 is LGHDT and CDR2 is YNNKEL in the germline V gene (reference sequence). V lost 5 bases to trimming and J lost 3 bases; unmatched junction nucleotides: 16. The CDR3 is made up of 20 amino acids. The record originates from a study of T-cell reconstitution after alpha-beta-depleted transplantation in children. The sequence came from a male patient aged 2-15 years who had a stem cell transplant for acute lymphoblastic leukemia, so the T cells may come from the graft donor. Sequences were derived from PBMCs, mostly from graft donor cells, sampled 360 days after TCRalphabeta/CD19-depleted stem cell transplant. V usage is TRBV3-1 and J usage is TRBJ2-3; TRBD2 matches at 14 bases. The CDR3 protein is CASSYYPGLAGVLVTDTQYF. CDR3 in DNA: TGTGCCAGCAGCTACTACCCGGGACTAGCGGGAGTTCTCGTGACAGATACGCAGTATTTT.